This TCR beta chain was identified in a study of T cell responses to AZD1222 COVID-19 vaccine. The V gene's germline CDR1 is SGHKS and CDR2 YYEKEE (reference sequence). The CDR3 runs to 15 residues. Trimming took off 1 base at V and 0 bases at J, with 8 bases between the two ends. This clone was seen once. Generated by immunoSEQ multiplex PCR, the TCRdb table keeps only in-frame clones and is missing some. Of a few hundred thousand clones listed, approximately 93% are singletons. The sequence was collected from an adult in good health. The sample consisted of peripheral blood, taken on day 0 of AZD1222 vaccination. This chain connects TRBV5-5 to TRBJ2-1; no firm D call. DNA for the CDR3: TGTGCCAGCAGCTTGATGGTGAGCTCCTACAATGAGCAGTTCTTC. As protein: CASSLMVSSYNEQFF.